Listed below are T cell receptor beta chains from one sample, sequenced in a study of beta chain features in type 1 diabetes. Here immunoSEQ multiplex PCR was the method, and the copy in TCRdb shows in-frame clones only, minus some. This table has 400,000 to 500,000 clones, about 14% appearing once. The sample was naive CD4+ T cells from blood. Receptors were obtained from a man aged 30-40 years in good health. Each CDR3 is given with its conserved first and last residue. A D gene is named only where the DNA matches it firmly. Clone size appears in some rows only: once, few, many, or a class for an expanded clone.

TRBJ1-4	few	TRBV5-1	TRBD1	TGCGCCAGCAGTTCCGGCAGGGGGCGAGTAAAAGAAAAACTGTTTTTT	CASSSGRGRVKEKLFF
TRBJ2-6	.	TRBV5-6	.	TGTGCCAGCAGCTTGACGGTGGCTAGGGCCAACGTCCTGACTTTC	CASSLTVARANVLTF
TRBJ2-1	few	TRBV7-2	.	TGTGCCAGCAGCTCCAGTACCGGCTTCGGTGACAATGAGCAGTTCTTC	CASSSSTGFGDNEQFF
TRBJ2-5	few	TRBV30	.	TGTGCCTGGAGTGAAACACCGGTGGAGACCCAGTACTTC	CAWSETPVETQYF
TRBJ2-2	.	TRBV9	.	TGTGCCAGCAGCGCCGCAGCGTGGGACTCGATGAACACCGGGGAGCTGTTTTTT	CASSAAAWDSMNTGELFF
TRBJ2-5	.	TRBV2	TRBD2	TGTGCCAGCGGTAGGGCTGGACTAGCGGGTAGAGAGACCCAGTACTTC	CASGRAGLAGRETQYF
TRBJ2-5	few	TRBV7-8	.	TGTGCCAGCAGCCAAGGGATAGGGCAAGAGACCCAGTACTTC	CASSQGIGQETQYF
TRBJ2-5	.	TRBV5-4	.	TGTGCCAGCAGCTTGGTGGTAGCGGCCCAGTACTTC	CASSLVVAAQYF
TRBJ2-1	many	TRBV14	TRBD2	TGTGCCAGCAGCCAGAAATCCGGGACTAACTACAATGAGCAGTTCTTC	CASSQKSGTNYNEQFF
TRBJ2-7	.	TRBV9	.	TGTGCCAGCAGCGTTGGGACTCTCTCCTACGAGCAGTACTTC	CASSVGTLSYEQYF
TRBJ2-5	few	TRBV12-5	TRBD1	TGTGCTAGTGGCACTGACAGGGGGTTGACCCAGTACTTC	CASGTDRGLTQYF
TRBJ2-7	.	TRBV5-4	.	TGTGCCAGCAGCTTGGCATCCAGCTACGAGCAGTACTTC	CASSLASSYEQYF
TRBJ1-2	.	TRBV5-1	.	TGCGCCAGCAGCCTTGAAGGGGTTCGCGGCTACACCTTC	CASSLEGVRGYTF
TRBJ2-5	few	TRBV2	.	TGTGCCAGCAGTTTACAGGGAGTCCGAGAGACCCAGTACTTC	CASSLQGVRETQYF
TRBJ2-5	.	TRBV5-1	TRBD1	TGCGCCAGCAGCTTGTGGACAGGAGAGACCCAGTACTTC	CASSLWTGETQYF
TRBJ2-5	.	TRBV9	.	TGTGCCAGCAGCAAATTACTAGCCCCGACTGGGGGAGAGACCCAGTACTTC	CASSKLLAPTGGETQYF
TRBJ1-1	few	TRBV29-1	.	TGCAGCGTGGGTCACTTTGAAATGAACACTGAAGCTTTCTTT	CSVGHFEMNTEAFF
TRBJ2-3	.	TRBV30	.	TGTGCCGGCAAAGTAGCGGATTACACAGATACGCAGTATTTT	CAGKVADYTDTQYF
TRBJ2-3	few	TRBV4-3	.	TGCGCCAGCAGCCAAGACTCACGGGGAGCAGATACGCAGTATTTT	CASSQDSRGADTQYF
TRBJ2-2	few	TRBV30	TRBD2	TGTGCCTGGAGTGCAACGACTAGCGGGAGTACCGGGGAGCTGTTTTTT	CAWSATTSGSTGELFF
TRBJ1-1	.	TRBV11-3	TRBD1	TGTGCCAGCAGCTTTAGACAGGGCGCTGAAGCTTTCTTT	CASSFRQGAEAFF
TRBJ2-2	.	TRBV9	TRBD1	TGTGCCAGCAGCGTAGTGGACAGGGACACCGGGGAGCTGTTTTTT	CASSVVDRDTGELFF
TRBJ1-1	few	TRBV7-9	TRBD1	TGTGCCAGCAGCTTAACGGGACAGATCACTGAAGCTTTCTTT	CASSLTGQITEAFF
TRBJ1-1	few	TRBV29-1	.	TGCAGCGTTGAGGGACGGATGAACACTGAAGCTTTCTTT	CSVEGRMNTEAFF
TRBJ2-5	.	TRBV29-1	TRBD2	TGCAGCGTCACCCCTCGACTAGCGGGGGCGGAGACCCAGTACTTC	CSVTPRLAGAETQYF
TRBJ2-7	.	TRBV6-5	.	TGTGCCAGCAGTTACGCGGGTACGCAGTACTTC	CASSYAGTQYF
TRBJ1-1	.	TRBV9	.	TGTGCCAGCAGCGTAGCAGTTATGAACACTGAAGCTTTCTTT	CASSVAVMNTEAFF
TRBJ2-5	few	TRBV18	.	TGTGCCAGCTACCGCGAACTCCAAGAGACCCAGTACTTC	CASYRELQETQYF
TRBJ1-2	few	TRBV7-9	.	TGTGCCAGCAGCTTAGCGCACGGAGTAGAAGGCTACACCTTC	CASSLAHGVEGYTF
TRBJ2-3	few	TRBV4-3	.	TGCGCCAGCAGCCAATCCGAATACGGGACAGATACGCAGTATTTT	CASSQSEYGTDTQYF
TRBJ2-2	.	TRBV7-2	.	TGTGCCAGCACCCGACTCACCGGGGAGCTGTTTTTT	CASTRLTGELFF
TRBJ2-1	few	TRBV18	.	TGTGCCAGCTCAACCGGGGGAAACAATGAGCAGTTCTTC	CASSTGGNNEQFF
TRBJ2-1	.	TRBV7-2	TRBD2	TGTGCCAGCAGCCCCCCTAGCGGACCCTACAATGAGCAGTTCTTC	CASSPPSGPYNEQFF
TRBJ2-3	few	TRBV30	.	TGTGCCTGGAGGGCATCGGGCACAGATACGCAGTATTTT	CAWRASGTDTQYF
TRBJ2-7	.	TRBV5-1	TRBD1	TGCGCCAGCAGCTTGGCACGCGGGACAGGGGTTATTCTCGACGAGCAGTACTTC	CASSLARGTGVILDEQYF
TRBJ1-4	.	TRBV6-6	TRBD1	TGTGCCAGCAGTTACCGGGACAGGGAGGAAAAACTGTTTTTT	CASSYRDREEKLFF
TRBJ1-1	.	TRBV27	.	TGTGCCAGCAGTTTTTCGTCGATCGCAAGATTT	CASSFSSIARF
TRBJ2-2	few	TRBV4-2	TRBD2	TGTGCCAGCAGCTCAGGGACTAGCGGGAGGGCCGGGGAGCTGTTTTTT	CASSSGTSGRAGELFF
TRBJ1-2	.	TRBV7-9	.	TGTGCCAGCTCCCCGGGCCTCGGCTACACCTTC	CASSPGLGYTF
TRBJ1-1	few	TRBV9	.	TGTGCCAGCAGCGTATCTGGTGATACTGAAGCTTTCTTT	CASSVSGDTEAFF
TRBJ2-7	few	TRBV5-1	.	TGCGCCAGCAGCTTGGGCAGTCGGACTACCGTTTTGAAGGAGTACTTC	CASSLGSRTTVLKEYF
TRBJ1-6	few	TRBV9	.	TGTGCCAGCAGCGTAGAAGCCATTGATTCACCCCTCCACTTT	CASSVEAIDSPLHF
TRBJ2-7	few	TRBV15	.	TGTGCCACCAGCATCAACTACGAAAGCTCCTACGAGCAGTACTTC	CATSINYESSYEQYF
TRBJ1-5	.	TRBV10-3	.	TGTGCCATCAGTGAGTCCGGGCAAAACAATCAGCCCCAGCATTTT	CAISESGQNNQPQHF
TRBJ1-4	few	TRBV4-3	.	TGCGCCAGCAGCCAAGGGGGGGGCAGTGAAAAACTGTTTTTT	CASSQGGGSEKLFF
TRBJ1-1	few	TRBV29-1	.	TGCAGCGCCGTTCCCACTGAAGCTTTCTTT	CSAVPTEAFF
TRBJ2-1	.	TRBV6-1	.	TGTGCCAGCAGTGACAGGCAGTGGTCCTACAATGAGCAGTTCTTC	CASSDRQWSYNEQFF
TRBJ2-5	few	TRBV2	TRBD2	TGTGCCAGCAGAGCCGGGACTAGTGGAGAGACCCAGTACTTC	CASRAGTSGETQYF
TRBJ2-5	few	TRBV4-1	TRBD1	TGCGCCAGCAGCCAAGATGGGGTAGGGGGCGGAGAGACCCAGTACTTC	CASSQDGVGGGETQYF
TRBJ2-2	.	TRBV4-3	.	TGCGCCAGCAGCCAAGTGGTAGCTGGGTACCCCGGGGAGCTGTTTTTT	CASSQVVAGYPGELFF
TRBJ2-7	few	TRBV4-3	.	TGCGCCAGCAGCCAACGTATGACGGCCCAGGGGTCCCCCTACGAGCAGTACTTC	CASSQRMTAQGSPYEQYF
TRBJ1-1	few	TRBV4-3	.	TGCGCCAGCAGCCCTTCTCGTCTGAACACTGAAGCTTTCTTT	CASSPSRLNTEAFF
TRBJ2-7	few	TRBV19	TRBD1	TGTGCCAGTAGCCGCGGACAGGGCTACGAGCAGTACTTC	CASSRGQGYEQYF